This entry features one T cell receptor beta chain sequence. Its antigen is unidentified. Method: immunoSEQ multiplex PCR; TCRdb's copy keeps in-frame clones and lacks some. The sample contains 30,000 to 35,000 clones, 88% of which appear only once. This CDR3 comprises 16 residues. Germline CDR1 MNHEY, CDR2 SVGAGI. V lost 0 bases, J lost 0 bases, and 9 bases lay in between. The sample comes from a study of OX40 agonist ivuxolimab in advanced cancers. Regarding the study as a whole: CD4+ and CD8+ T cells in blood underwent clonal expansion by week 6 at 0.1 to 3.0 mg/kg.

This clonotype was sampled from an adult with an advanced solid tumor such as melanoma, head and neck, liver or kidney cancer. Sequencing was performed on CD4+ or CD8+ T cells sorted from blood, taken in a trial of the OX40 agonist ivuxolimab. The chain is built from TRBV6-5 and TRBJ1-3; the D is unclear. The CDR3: CASSYSSGYSGNTIYF. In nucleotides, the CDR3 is TGTGCCAGCAGTTACTCCTCAGGATACTCTGGAAACACCATATATTTT.